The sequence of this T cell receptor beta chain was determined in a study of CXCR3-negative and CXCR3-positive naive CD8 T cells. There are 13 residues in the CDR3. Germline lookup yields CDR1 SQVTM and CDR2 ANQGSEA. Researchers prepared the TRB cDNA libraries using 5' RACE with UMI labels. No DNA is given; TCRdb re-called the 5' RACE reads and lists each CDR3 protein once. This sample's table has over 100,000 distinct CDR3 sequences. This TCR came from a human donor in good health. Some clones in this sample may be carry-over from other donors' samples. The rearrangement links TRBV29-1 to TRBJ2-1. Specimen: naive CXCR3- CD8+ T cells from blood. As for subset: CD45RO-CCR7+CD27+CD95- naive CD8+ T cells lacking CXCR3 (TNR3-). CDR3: CSVENRYYNEQFF.